This TCR beta chain was recorded in a study of identical twins. Study-wide points: Alpha sequences that were out-of-frame and twin-shared showed an excess of low generation probability.

TCRdb reprocessed the 5' RACE reads via MiXCR and lists one record per CDR3 protein. This repertoire shows 200,000 to 250,000 distinct CDR3 sequences, 5.5% to 7.5% found once; its top ten account for approximately 14%. This clonotype has ten or more counts. What it binds is unknown. This CDR3 spans 14 amino acids. The V and J ends lost 0 bases and 2 bases respectively, with 8 bases between them. Per the germline V gene, CDR1 is LNHDA and CDR2 is SQIVND (reference sequence). This same sample was also part of a study on T cells expressing NK-cell markers. In that study: Restriction of sorting to alpha-beta TCR T cells was accomplished in several experiments using an anti-gamma-delta TCR antibody. The study left the HCMV specificity of expanded NKG2C+ T cell clones unresolved.

The receptor's source is a woman under 30 in good health. The chain recombines TRBV19 with TRBJ2-7; a possible D gene is TRBD1 (5 bases). Sequenced material: CD8+ T cells sorted from blood. The chain's CDR3 is CASSIEGPAYEQYF. CDR3 nucleotides: TGTGCCAGTAGTATAGAGGGGCCGGCCTACGAGCAGTACTTC.